The text below deals with one T cell receptor (beta chain). What antigen it recognizes has not been identified. Germline is not matched at one junction end, which may reflect a read error. Using a constant-region primer and ProtoScript II reverse transcriptase, TCRbeta-specific cDNA was reverse-transcribed from about 0.45 ug total RNA. The TCRbeta libraries were prepared through three rounds of nested multiplex PCR following a slightly modified ARM-PCR procedure. Each of the first two PCR rounds ran for approximately 10 cycles using multiplex TRBV1-TRBV30 forward primers together with a Cbeta reverse primer. A final 25-cycle PCR with Deep VentR polymerase added sample barcodes and Illumina adapters. Amplicons of 200-500 bp were gel-purified with a QIAquick gel extraction kit before sequencing. An Illumina HiSeq 2500 was used to sequence the TCRbeta amplicons, generating 250-bp paired-end reads. Turning to the authors' computational methods: Quality trimming of reads was performed with Trimmomatic v0.33, and paired reads were merged with FLASH v1.2.11 so that full CDR3 sequences could be recovered. V, D and J germline segments were assigned to the rearranged TCRbeta sequences by MiGEC v1.2.1b. VDJtools v1.0.0 computed clonotype statistics and Shannon-Wiener diversity indices. Except for diversity analysis, only the 250 most abundant clonotypes of each sample were used in subsequent analyses to reduce sampling bias. The public reads were reanalyzed by TCRdb: fastp trimming at Q25, MiXCR alignment, in-frame beta chains only. A single entry per CDR3 protein holds the most common genes and DNA from its merged rows. TCRdb's processing, not the study's, gives the V and J calls here. Recorded for this sample are 330,000 or so distinct CDR3 sequences; less than 75% of them occurred a single time. The top ten hold approximately 5.9% of the sample.

The sample is drawn from a study of tumor-infiltrating lymphocytes in primary liver carcinoma (dated 2017 in TCRdb). Looking at the study overall: Between November 2015 and March 2016, roughly 5 patients in China with histopathologically diagnosed primary liver carcinoma had their tumors surgically resected. Hepatocellular carcinoma (four) or combined HCC and intrahepatic cholangiocarcinoma (one) was present in the five patients, who were three men and two women aged 30 to 69 years. Tumors of the five patients were stage T1-T3 N0M0 with maximum diameters of roughly 4.2 to 11 cm. Each sample produced about 3.5 to 7.13 million productive TCRbeta reads, and read depth showed no significant difference between tissue types. For each liver tumor, the study sampled five regions along with adjacent normal tissue and blood, and applied TCRbeta repertoire sequencing, expression microarrays and whole-exome sequencing. A total of some 35 specimens from 5 patients underwent TCRbeta repertoire sequencing, comprising 25 or so tumor regions, 5 adjacent noncancerous liver tissues and 5 peripheral blood samples. Repertoires from technical replicates were highly reproducible, with mean shared-clone rates about 0.91 and correlation coefficients above 0.95.

From a lookup of the germline V gene, CDR1 and CDR2 are SQVTM and ANQGSEA. From its cysteine to its phenylalanine, the CDR3 spans 13 amino acids. This entry keeps only the CDR3 DNA: 39 bases, framed from base 1. TRIzol reagent was used to extract blood RNA from unsorted whole blood, while the DNeasy Blood & Tissue kit provided the germline DNA. Chronic HBV infection was present in the patients, and the patients were treatment-naive at sampling. Before surgery, about 4 milliliters of peripheral blood were collected into K2EDTA tubes. On the study overall, not on this receptor specifically: The study included only a few patients, and the authors note findings should be validated in a larger study. Compared with blood, tumors had a significantly larger share of the repertoire taken up by the top 250 clones (p = 0.039). Pairs of tumor regions showed greater repertoire overlap (mean roughly 35%) than tumor-adjacent pairs (roughly 17%) or tumor-blood pairs (roughly 14%), which is consistent with antigen-driven expansion. Only the TCR beta chain was sequenced, which likely underestimates true repertoire diversity because unpaired alpha chains were not captured. Bulk unsorted samples precluded comparing CD4+ and CD8+ T cell repertoires.

The TCR originated in a man between 35 and 55 years old with primary liver carcinoma and hepatitis B virus infection. Input material: peripheral blood. The V and J segments used are TRBV29-1 and TRBJ1-1, with the D gene too uncertain to name. The CDR3: CSVGGRLNTEAVF. DNA sequence: TGCAGCGTTGGAGGACGCCTAAACACTGAAGCTGTCTTT.